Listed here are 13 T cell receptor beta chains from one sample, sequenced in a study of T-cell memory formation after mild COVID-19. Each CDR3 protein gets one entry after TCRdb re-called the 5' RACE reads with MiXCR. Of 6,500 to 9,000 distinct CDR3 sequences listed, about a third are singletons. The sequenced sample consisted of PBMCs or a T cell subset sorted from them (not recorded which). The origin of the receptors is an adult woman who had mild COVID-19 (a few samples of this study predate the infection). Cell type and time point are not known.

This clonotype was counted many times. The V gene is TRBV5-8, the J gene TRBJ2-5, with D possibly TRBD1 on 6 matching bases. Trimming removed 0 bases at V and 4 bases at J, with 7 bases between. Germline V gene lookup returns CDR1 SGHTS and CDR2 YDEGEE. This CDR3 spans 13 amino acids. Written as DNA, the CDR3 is TGTGCCAGCAGCTTGGCCAGGGGAGAGACCCAGTACTTC. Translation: CASSLARGETQYF.

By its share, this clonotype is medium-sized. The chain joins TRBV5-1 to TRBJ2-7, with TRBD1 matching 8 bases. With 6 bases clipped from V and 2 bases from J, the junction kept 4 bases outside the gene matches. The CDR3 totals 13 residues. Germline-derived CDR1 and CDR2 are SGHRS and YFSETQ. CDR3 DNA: TGCGCCAGCACTGGGACAGGCGCCTACGAGCAGTACTTC. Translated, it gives CASTGTGAYEQYF.

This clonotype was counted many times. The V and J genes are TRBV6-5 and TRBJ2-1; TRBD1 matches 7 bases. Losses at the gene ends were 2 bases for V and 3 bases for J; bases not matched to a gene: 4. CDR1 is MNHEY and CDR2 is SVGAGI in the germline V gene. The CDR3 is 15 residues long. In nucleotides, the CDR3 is TGTGCCAGCAGTTACGGGGACAGCTACTACAATGAGCAGTTCTTC. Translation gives CASSYGDSYYNEQFF.

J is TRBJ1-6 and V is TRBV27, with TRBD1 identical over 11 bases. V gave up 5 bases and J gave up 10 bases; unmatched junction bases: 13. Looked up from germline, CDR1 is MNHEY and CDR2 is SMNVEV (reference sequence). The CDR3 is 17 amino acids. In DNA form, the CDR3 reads TGTGCCAGCAGTCCGGACAGGGGGCGCGGAGGCTTGTCACCCCTCCACTTT. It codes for CASSPDRGRGGLSPLHF.

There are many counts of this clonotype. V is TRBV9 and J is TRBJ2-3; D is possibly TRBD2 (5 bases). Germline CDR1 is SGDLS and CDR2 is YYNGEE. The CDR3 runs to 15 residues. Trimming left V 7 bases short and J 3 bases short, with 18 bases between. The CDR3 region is CASSSSGSATDTQYF. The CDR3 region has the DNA TGTGCCAGCTCCTCCTCGGGTAGCGCGACAGATACGCAGTATTTT.

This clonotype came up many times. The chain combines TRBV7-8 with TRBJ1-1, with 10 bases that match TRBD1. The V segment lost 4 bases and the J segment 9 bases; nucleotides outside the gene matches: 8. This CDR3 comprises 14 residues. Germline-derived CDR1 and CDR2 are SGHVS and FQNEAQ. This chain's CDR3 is CASSSGTGVFQAFF. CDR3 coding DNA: TGTGCCAGCAGCTCCGGGACAGGGGTTTTCCAAGCTTTCTTT.

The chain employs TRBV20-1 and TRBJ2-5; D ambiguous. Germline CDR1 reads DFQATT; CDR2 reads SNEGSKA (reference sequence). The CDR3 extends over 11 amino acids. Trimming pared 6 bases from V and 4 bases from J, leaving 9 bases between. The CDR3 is CSASWGETQYF. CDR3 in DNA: TGCAGTGCCTCCTGGGGAGAGACCCAGTACTTC.

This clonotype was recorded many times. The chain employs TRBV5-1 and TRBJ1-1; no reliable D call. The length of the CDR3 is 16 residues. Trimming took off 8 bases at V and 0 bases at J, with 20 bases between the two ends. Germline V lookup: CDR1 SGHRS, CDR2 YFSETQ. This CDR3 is CASSRGRKIMNTEAFF. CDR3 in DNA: TGCGCCAGTTCCAGAGGGCGGAAAATAATGAACACTGAAGCTTTCTTT.

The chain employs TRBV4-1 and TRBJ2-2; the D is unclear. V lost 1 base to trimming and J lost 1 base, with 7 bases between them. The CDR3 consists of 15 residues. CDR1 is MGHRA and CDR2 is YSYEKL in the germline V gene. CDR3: CASSQGSRNTGELFF. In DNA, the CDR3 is TGCGCCAGCAGCCAAGGGTCAAGGAACACCGGGGAGCTGTTTTTT.

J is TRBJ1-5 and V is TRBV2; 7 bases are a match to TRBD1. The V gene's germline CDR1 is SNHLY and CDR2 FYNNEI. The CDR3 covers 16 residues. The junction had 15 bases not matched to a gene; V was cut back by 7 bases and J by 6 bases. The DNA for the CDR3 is TGTGCCAGCACGGCCGGGACAGTAATGTTCGGTCAGCCCCAGCATTTT. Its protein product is CASTAGTVMFGQPQHF.

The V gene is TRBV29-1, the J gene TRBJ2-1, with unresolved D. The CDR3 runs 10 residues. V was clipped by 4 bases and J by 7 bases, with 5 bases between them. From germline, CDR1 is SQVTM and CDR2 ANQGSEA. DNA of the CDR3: TGCAGCGTTGTGATAAATGAGCAGTTCTTC. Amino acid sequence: CSVVINEQFF.

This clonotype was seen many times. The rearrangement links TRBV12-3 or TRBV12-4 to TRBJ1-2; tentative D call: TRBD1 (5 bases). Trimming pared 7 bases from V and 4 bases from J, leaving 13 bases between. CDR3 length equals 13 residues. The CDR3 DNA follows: TGTGCCAGCAAAGACAGTCTCGGCTATGGCTACACCTTC. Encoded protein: CASKDSLGYGYTF.

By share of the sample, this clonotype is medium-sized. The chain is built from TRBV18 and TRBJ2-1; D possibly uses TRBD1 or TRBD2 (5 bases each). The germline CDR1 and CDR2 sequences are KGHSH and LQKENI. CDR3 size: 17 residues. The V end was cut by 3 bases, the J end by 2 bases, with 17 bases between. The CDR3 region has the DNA TGTGCCAGCTCACCTCAGACCGGGACGGATCCCTACAATGAGCAGTTCTTC. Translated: CASSPQTGTDPYNEQFF.